A selection of T cell receptor beta chains follows, all from one sample in a study of T cells after yellow fever vaccination. TCRdb processed the 5' RACE reads anew with MiXCR; each CDR3 protein has one entry. The profile shows 100,000 to 150,000 distinct CDR3 sequences, around 9.8% of them singletons. Specimen: CD8+ T cells sorted from PBMCs, collected on the day of the yellow fever booster vaccination. These TCRs come from a young man who received the YFV17D yellow fever vaccine. Both conserved end residues are part of each CDR3. A D gene is named only where the DNA matches it firmly. Clone size is not always given. Where it is, it says once, few, many or a class for expanded clones.

V	D	size	J	DNA	CDR3
TRBV5-1	.	many	TRBJ2-5	TGCGCCAGCAGCTTGGAGCGGGACAGTAACCAAGAGACCCAGTACTTC	CASSLERDSNQETQYF
TRBV4-3	TRBD2	few	TRBJ2-1	TGCGCCAGCAGCCAAGGGACCTGGCGGGGGGATCAATTATCCAATGAGCAGTTCTTC	CASSQGTWRGDQLSNEQFF
TRBV28	TRBD2	few	TRBJ2-2	TGTGCCAGCAGTACTTTAGCGGGGGGGCTTTCTGGGGAGCTGTTTTTT	CASSTLAGGLSGELFF
TRBV4-1	.	few	TRBJ2-7	TGCGCCAGCAGCCAAGTCTCTAGCTTTGTCGAGCAGTACTTC	CASSQVSSFVEQYF
TRBV20-1	.	many	TRBJ2-1	TGCAGTGCTAGATATGGGGGTGGTTACCTAAACTATAATGAGCAGTTCTTC	CSARYGGGYLNYNEQFF
TRBV7-1	.	.	TRBJ2-5	TGTGCCAGCAGCTCTCTGGCGGAGACCCAGTACTTC	CASSSLAETQYF
TRBV29-1	.	many	TRBJ2-3	TGCAGCCTCGAGGGGCATAGAAATGGGGACACAGATACGCAGTATTTT	CSLEGHRNGDTDTQYF
TRBV7-8	TRBD1	few	TRBJ2-3	TGTGCCAGCAGCCCCCGGAGGACAGGGACCGGGACAGATACGCAGTATTTT	CASSPRRTGTGTDTQYF
TRBV29-1	.	.	TRBJ2-1	TGCAGCGTTGAAGAGAGCTCCTACAATGAGCAGTTCTTC	CSVEESSYNEQFF
TRBV19	TRBD2	.	TRBJ2-1	TGTGCCAGTAGCCCTAGCGGGGGGGCCGCAAATGAGCAGTTCTTC	CASSPSGGAANEQFF
TRBV27	.	many	TRBJ2-2	TGTGCCAGCAGTTTATGGGACGGAGGGCCGGAGCTGTTTTTT	CASSLWDGGPELFF
TRBV12-3/TRBV12-4	.	.	TRBJ1-1	TGTGCCAGCTGCCGGGGGGCAGGGACTGAAGCTTTCTTT	CASCRGAGTEAFF
TRBV12-3/TRBV12-4	TRBD2	once	TRBJ2-5	TGTGCCAGCAGTTTGGCGGGGGGCACCCAAGAGACCCAGTACTTC	CASSLAGGTQETQYF